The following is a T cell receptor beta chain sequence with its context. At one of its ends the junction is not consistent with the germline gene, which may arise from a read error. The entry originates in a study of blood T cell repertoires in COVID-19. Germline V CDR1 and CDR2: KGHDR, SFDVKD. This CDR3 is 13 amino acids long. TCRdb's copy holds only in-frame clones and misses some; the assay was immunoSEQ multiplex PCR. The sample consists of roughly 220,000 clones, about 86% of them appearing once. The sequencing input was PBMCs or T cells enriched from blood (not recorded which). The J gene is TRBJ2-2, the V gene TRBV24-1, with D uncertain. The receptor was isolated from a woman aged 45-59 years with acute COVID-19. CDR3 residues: CAASDLRTGELFF. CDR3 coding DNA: TGTGCCGCCAGCGACCTCAGGACCGGGGAGCTGTTTTTT.